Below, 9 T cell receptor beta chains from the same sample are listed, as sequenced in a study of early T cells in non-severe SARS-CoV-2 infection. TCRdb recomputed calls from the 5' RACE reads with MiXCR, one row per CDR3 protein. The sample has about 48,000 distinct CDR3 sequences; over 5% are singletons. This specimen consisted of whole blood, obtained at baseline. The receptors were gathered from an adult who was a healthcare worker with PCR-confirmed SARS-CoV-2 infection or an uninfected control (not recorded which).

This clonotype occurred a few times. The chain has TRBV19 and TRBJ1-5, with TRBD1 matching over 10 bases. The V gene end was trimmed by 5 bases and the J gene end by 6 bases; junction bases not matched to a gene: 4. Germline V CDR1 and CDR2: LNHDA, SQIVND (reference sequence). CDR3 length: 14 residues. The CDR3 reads CASSGTGEVQPQHF. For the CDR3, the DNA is TGTGCCAGTAGTGGGACAGGGGAGGTTCAGCCCCAGCATTTT.

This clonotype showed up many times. CDR3 coding DNA: TGTGCCAGTAGAATGTTTCGACAGGGCGCTATGTCTGGGGCCAACGTCCTGACTTTC. This encodes CASRMFRQGAMSGANVLTF. The genes are TRBV19 and TRBJ2-6; 7 nucleotides line up with TRBD1. CDR1 is LNHDA and CDR2 is SQIVND in the germline V gene (reference sequence). The CDR3 sequence is 19 residues long. The V segment lost 6 bases and the J segment 1 base; nucleotides outside the gene matches: 15.

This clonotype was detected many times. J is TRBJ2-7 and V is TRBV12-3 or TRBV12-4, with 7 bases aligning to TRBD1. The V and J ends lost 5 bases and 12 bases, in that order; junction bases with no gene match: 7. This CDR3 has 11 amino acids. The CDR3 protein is CASSRTGALYF. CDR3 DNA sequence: TGTGCCAGCAGTCGGACAGGAGCTCTGTACTTC.

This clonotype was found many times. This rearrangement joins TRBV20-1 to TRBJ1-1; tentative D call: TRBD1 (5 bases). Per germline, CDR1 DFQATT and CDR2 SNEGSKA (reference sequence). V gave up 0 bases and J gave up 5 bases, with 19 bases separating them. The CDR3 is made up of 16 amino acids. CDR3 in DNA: TGCAGTGCTAGAGATTATCGTCGTGTGGGGGAAACTGAAGCTTTCTTT. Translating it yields CSARDYRRVGETEAFF.

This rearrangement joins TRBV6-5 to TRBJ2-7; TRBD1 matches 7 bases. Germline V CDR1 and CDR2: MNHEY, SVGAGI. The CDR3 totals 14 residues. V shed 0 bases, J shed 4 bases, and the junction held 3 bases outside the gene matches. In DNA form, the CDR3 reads TGTGCCAGCAGTTACTCGGGCAGGGGGTACGAGCAGTACTTC. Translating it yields CASSYSGRGYEQYF.

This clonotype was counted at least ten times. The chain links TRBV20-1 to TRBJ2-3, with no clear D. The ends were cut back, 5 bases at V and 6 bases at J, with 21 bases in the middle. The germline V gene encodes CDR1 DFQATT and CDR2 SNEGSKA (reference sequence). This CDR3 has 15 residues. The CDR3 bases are TGCAGTGCTGGGCCCAAGACCACGCGGTGGGATACGCAGTATTTT. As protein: CSAGPKTTRWDTQYF.

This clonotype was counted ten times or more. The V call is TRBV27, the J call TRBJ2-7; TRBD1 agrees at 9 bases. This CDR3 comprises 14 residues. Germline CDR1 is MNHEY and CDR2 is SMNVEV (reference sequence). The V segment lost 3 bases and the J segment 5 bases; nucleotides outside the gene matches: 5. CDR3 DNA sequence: TGTGCCAGCAGTTTCCAGGACAGGGGCCACGAGCAGTACTTC. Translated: CASSFQDRGHEQYF.

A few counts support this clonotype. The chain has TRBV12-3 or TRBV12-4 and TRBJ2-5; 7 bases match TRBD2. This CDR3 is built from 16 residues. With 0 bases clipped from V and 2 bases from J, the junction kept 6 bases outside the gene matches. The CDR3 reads CASSLAGLPSQETQYF. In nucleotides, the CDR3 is TGTGCCAGCAGTTTAGCGGGACTACCTAGTCAAGAGACCCAGTACTTC.

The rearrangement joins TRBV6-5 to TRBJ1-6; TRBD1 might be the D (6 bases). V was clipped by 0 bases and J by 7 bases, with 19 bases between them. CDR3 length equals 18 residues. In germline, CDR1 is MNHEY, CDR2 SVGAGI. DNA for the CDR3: TGTGCCAGCAGTTACTCCTACAGGGCGGTGATGGGGAATTCACCCCTCCACTTT. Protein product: CASSYSYRAVMGNSPLHF.